The clone carrying this T cell receptor beta chain was recorded once. What it binds is not known. The data originate from a study of blood T cells in healthy people across ages. Findings and caveats of the study: Long-lived donors exceeded aged donors in naive CD4+ cells and diversity.

Germline assignment: CDR1 MNHNY and CDR2 SVGAGI (reference sequence). This CDR3 region has 13 residues. Through a sample-barcoded 5' primer and a J-beta primer mix, a second PCR was run for roughly 6 to 11 cycles. TCRdb itself ran the 5' RACE reads through MiXCR, one entry per CDR3 protein. The data contain approximately 1.5 million distinct CDR3 sequences, roughly 32% of them singletons. Sequenced material: blood. The receptor's source is a woman aged 25 to 45 in good health. The rearrangement uses TRBV6-6 and TRBJ2-7; TRBD2 is a possible D gene (6 bases). TRBJ2-5 explains the end of the DNA better; the J call may be wrong. Here the CDR3 DNA reads TGTGCCAGCAGTTGGGGGGTTGGGGAGACCCAGTACTTC. Its protein product is CASSWGVGETQYF.